Presented here are 12 T cell receptor beta chains from one specimen sequenced in a study of Ad26.COV2.S vaccination and SARS-CoV-2 variants. Assay used: immunoSEQ multiplex PCR; TCRdb lists only in-frame clones, some missing. The sample lists fewer than 600,000 clones, 80% to 90% seen once, with 1.5% to 2% in the top ten. Treatment of the sample: 19 received Ad26.COV2.S at low or high dose, single or two shots; about 5 received placebo; per-sample allocation not given. Repertoires come from day 63 after the first vaccine or placebo injection. The sequences come from peripheral blood, collected in a trial of Ad26.COV2.S vaccine versus placebo. All receptors come from a person between 18 and 65 years old who received the Ad26.COV2.S COVID-19 vaccine or a placebo.

This chain joins TRBV28 and TRBJ2-7; 8 nucleotides align to TRBD1. Germline trimming cut 10 bases from V and 0 bases from J; bases unmatched to any gene: 11. Looked up from germline, CDR1 is MDHEN and CDR2 is SYDVKM. The CDR3 length is 15 residues. This CDR3 is CATQRPGQGSYEQYF. The CDR3 DNA follows: TGTGCCACCCAAAGACCCGGACAGGGCTCCTACGAGCAGTACTTC.

A note on this clone: Within the sample, other DNA sequences also encode this same CDR3. J is TRBJ1-5 and V is TRBV6-5; no clear D. Trimming left V 0 bases short and J 3 bases short, with 6 bases between. The CDR3 extends over 14 amino acids. Germline V CDR1 and CDR2: MNHEY, SVGAGI. The CDR3 is CASSYSYSNQPQHF. CDR3 nucleotide sequence: TGTGCCAGCAGTTACTCGTATTCCAATCAGCCCCAGCATTTT.

This clone has only a few counts. The gene calls are TRBV30 and TRBJ2-7; possibly TRBD1 for D (5 bases). V was pared by 7 bases and J by 6 bases, with 16 bases between. In germline, CDR1 is GTSNPN, CDR2 SVGIG (reference sequence). CDR3 length: 12 residues. The DNA of the CDR3 is TGTGCCTCACTGCAGGGTACTGGCGAGCAGTACTTC. This encodes CASLQGTGEQYF.

This clone was observed a few times. J is TRBJ2-1 and V is TRBV7-2, with 11 positions matching TRBD2. The V and J ends lost 3 bases and 6 bases, in that order; junction bases with no gene match: 4. Germline V gene lookup returns CDR1 SGHTA and CDR2 FQGNSA. The CDR3 sequence is 15 residues long. CDR3 region: CASSFWLAGGNEQFF. As DNA, the CDR3 is TGTGCCAGCAGCTTCTGGCTAGCGGGGGGCAATGAGCAGTTCTTC.

The CDR3: CAYGHYTEAFF. The CDR3 DNA sequence: TGTGCCTACGGACACTACACTGAAGCTTTCTTT. V usage is TRBV30 and J usage is TRBJ1-1; weak D call: TRBD1 (5 bases). Germline loops: CDR1 GTSNPN, CDR2 SVGIG (reference sequence). Between the trimmed V and J ends, which lost 7 bases and 3 bases, there was a span of 9 bases. This CDR3 is built from 11 residues.

This chain links TRBV6-5 with TRBJ1-6; D perhaps matches TRBD1 (6 bases). The CDR3 contains 15 residues. Germline-derived CDR1 and CDR2 are MNHEY and SVGAGI. Trimming cost V 6 bases and J 0 bases, with 9 bases left between them. The CDR3 region is CASRADSSYNSPLHF. Written as DNA, the CDR3 is TGTGCCAGCAGAGCGGACAGCTCCTATAATTCACCCCTCCACTTT.

The table lists this clone with a few counts. This CDR3 reads CASSLGGNEAFF. Here the CDR3 DNA reads TGTGCCAGCAGCCTTGGGGGAAATGAAGCTTTCTTT. V usage is TRBV7-9 and J usage is TRBJ1-1, with TRBD1 as a possible D gene (5 bases). The CDR3 length is 12 residues. Looked up from germline, CDR1 is SEHNR and CDR2 is FQNEAQ (reference sequence). V was shortened by 5 bases and J by 7 bases, with 11 bases between the two germline ends.

This clone was picked up one time. The chain uses TRBV11-2 and TRBJ2-6; no definite D call. Per germline, CDR1 SGHAT and CDR2 FQNNGV. V lost 2 bases and J lost 1, with 6 bases in between. The CDR3 loop spans 15 amino acids. CDR3 nucleotides: TGTGCCAGCAGCTTACAAGTATCTGGGGCCAACGTCCTGACTTTC. It yields the protein CASSLQVSGANVLTF.

The table lists this clone with many counts. The V call is TRBV29-1, the J call TRBJ2-1; TRBD2 matches at 7 bases. The germline V gene has CDR1 SQVTM and CDR2 ANQGSEA. This CDR3 comprises 17 residues. The V segment lost 6 bases and the J segment 7 bases; nucleotides outside the gene matches: 21. The CDR3 DNA reads TGCAGCGTCACTCCCCACTTTGGTGCGGGAGTAGGTAATGAGCAGTTCTTC. It translates to CSVTPHFGAGVGNEQFF.

The chain joins TRBV14 to TRBJ1-1, with a tentative D call TRBD1 (5 bases). The V and J ends lost 4 bases and 7 bases respectively, with 25 bases between them. The CDR3 loop spans 17 amino acids. The germline V gene has CDR1 SGHDN and CDR2 FVKESK. The CDR3 region is CASSRLITGRLNNEAFF. In DNA form, the CDR3 reads TGTGCCAGCAGCCGCCTCATCACGGGACGGCTGAATAATGAAGCTTTCTTT. Drawing the rest from reference TRBV14 and TRBJ1-1, the complete variable domain is EAGVTQFPSHSVIEKGQTVTLRCDPISGHDNLYWYRRVMGKEIKFLLHFVKESKQDESGMPNNRFLAERTGGTYSTLKVQPAELEDSGVYFCASSRLITGRLNNEAFFGQGTRLTVV.

V and J are TRBV11-2 and TRBJ1-3, with D possibly being TRBD1 (5 bases). This CDR3 is built from 16 residues. V shed 6 bases and J shed 2 bases, with 17 bases lying between them. The germline gives CDR1 SGHAT, CDR2 FQNNGV. The CDR3 protein is CASRRGRKGPGNTIYF. The DNA for the CDR3 is TGTGCCAGCAGACGCGGGAGGAAGGGACCTGGAAACACCATATATTTT.

J is TRBJ2-7 and V is TRBV2; D perhaps matches TRBD1 (5 bases). CDR1 is SNHLY and CDR2 is FYNNEI in the germline V gene. V was pared by 8 bases and J by 6 bases, with 20 bases between. The CDR3 spans 14 residues. The CDR3 spells CASRKGPTGSEQYF. The CDR3 DNA reads as TGTGCCAGCCGGAAGGGGCCCACGGGCTCCGAGCAGTACTTC. Combining the CDR3 with reference TRBV2 and TRBJ2-7 gives the whole variable domain EPEVTQTPSHQVTQMGQEVILRCVPISNHLYFYWYRQILGQKVEFLVSFYNNEISEKSEIFDDQFSVERPDGSNFTLKIRSTKLEDSAMYFCASRKGPTGSEQYFGPGTRLTVT.